Following are 21 T cell receptor beta chains from one sample sequenced in a study of cytomegalovirus exposure and HLA in healthy donors. With 60 Vbeta and 13 Jbeta primers, the PCR was carried out. Measured with immunoSEQ multiplex PCR; TCRdb has only the in-frame clones, and not every one. This sample has approximately 140,000 clones, with roughly 75% found just once. Sequencing input: PBMCs. These receptors were collected from a man aged 25-45 years in good health and CMV-seronegative.

The V call is TRBV5-1, the J call TRBJ1-1; 7 bases are a match to TRBD1. The length of the CDR3 is 14 residues. Germline V CDR1 and CDR2: SGHRS, YFSETQ. The V and J ends lost 4 bases and 1 base, in that order; junction bases with no gene match: 4. CDR3 region: CASSPGQPNTEAFF. The DNA of the CDR3 is TGCGCCAGCAGCCCGGGACAGCCGAACACTGAAGCTTTCTTT.

This clone was counted once. The chain uses TRBV29-1 and TRBJ2-7, with D maybe TRBD2 (6 bases). Germline CDR1 is SQVTM and CDR2 is ANQGSEA. Deletions cut 0 bases from V and 1 base from J, with 10 bases between. This CDR3 region has 14 residues. CDR3 sequence reads: CSVEDGRESYEQYF. CDR3 bases: TGCAGCGTTGAAGATGGGCGGGAATCCTACGAGCAGTACTTC.

The CDR3 spells CATQQGPPGVGEAFF. Written as DNA, the CDR3 is TGTGCCACGCAGCAGGGCCCCCCAGGGGTCGGTGAAGCTTTCTTT. The chain has TRBV15 and TRBJ1-1; D may be TRBD1 (6 bases). The CDR3 loop spans 15 amino acids. Trimming took 9 bases from V and 7 from J, leaving 24 bases between them. Germline V gene lookup returns CDR1 LNHNV and CDR2 YYDKDF (reference sequence).

The CDR3 here is CASSQEGQGASGYEQYF. The CDR3 DNA reads TGCGCCAGCAGCCAAGAGGGACAGGGGGCGTCCGGTTACGAGCAGTACTTC. This chain uses TRBV4-1 with TRBJ2-5; 12 bases fit TRBD1. The J call may be wrong; the DNA end is better matched by TRBJ2-7. This CDR3 comprises 17 residues. In germline, CDR1 is MGHRA, CDR2 YSYEKL.

The chain employs TRBV6-6 and TRBJ1-1; D unclear. Germline V gene data show CDR1 as MNHNY and CDR2 as SVGAGI (reference sequence). Trimming left V 7 bases short and J 1 base short, with 10 bases between. The CDR3 covers 13 residues. The CDR3 loop reads CASTLRSNTEAFF. The CDR3 region has the DNA TGTGCCAGCACCTTGCGCTCGAACACTGAAGCTTTCTTT.

On this clone itself: At the DNA level, this CDR3 is encoded by other sequences in the same sample as well. This chain joins TRBV7-2 and TRBJ1-2, with 8 bases lining up with TRBD1. The CDR3 is 14 amino acids. The V and J ends lost 7 bases and 0 bases, in that order; junction bases with no gene match: 4. CDR1 SGHTA and CDR2 FQGNSA come from the germline V gene. CDR3 in DNA: TGTGCCAGCACGGGACAGGATTCTAACTATGGCTACACCTTC. Amino acid sequence: CASTGQDSNYGYTF.

This clone was counted once. This chain links TRBV10-1 with TRBJ2-7, with 12 bases fitting TRBD2. The V gene end was trimmed by 2 bases and the J gene end by 0 bases; junction bases not matched to a gene: 8. Germline V gene sequence: CDR1 WNHNN, CDR2 SYGVQD (reference sequence). The CDR3 totals 18 residues. The CDR3 DNA reads TGCGCCAGCAGTGAGAGTCGGACTAGCGGGAATTTCTCCTACGAGCAGTACTTC. Its translation is CASSESRTSGNFSYEQYF.

The chain uses TRBV29-1 and TRBJ2-4, with TRBD1 matching over 9 bases. CDR1 and CDR2 from the germline V gene are SQVTM and ANQGSEA. CDR3 length equals 15 residues. The junction had 9 bases not matched to a gene; V was cut back by 6 bases and J by 3 bases. The CDR3 loop is CSVDRGLLGKNIQYF. The DNA for the CDR3 is TGCAGCGTGGACAGGGGATTGTTGGGCAAAAACATTCAGTACTTC.

The rearrangement links TRBV27 to TRBJ1-4, with 7 bases identical to TRBD1. Germline V lookup: CDR1 MNHEY, CDR2 SMNVEV (reference sequence). V shed 4 bases and J 10 bases; nucleotides not matched to a gene: 9. This CDR3 is 14 amino acids long. The CDR3 protein is CASSSYDRAGKLFF. The CDR3 DNA reads TGTGCCAGCAGTTCCTACGACAGGGCTGGAAAACTGTTTTTT.

This clone was found a few times. The CDR3 nucleotides are TGCGCCAGCAGCCTACTAGACAGGGGGGCCTACGAGCAGTACTTC. Translated: CASSLLDRGAYEQYF. The chain employs TRBV4-1 and TRBJ2-7, with 9 bases matching TRBD1. Losses at the gene ends were 4 bases for V and 2 bases for J; bases not matched to a gene: 6. From germline, CDR1 is MGHRA and CDR2 YSYEKL. This CDR3 is built from 15 residues.

J is TRBJ2-2 and V is TRBV2, with 9 nucleotides matching TRBD1. CDR1 SNHLY and CDR2 FYNNEI come from the germline V gene. The CDR3 spans 15 residues. V dropped 6 bases and J dropped 1; count of bases not matched to a gene: 3. In nucleotides, the CDR3 is TGTGCCAGCAGACAGGGGGCCCTGAACACCGGGGAGCTGTTTTTT. The encoded protein is CASRQGALNTGELFF.

The chain is built from TRBV2 and TRBJ1-6; unclear D gene. The V end lost 8 bases, the J end lost 0 bases, and 8 bases lay between the germline ends. CDR3 size: 14 residues. Germline V gives CDR1 SNHLY, CDR2 FYNNEI. The CDR3 bases are TGTGCCAGCGGAGGGAGCTCCTATAATTCACCCCTCCACTTT. Its translation is CASGGSSYNSPLHF. The full variable domain, its missing parts supplied by reference TRBV2 and TRBJ1-6, is EPEVTQTPSHQVTQMGQEVILRCVPISNHLYFYWYRQILGQKVEFLVSFYNNEISEKSEIFDDQFSVERPDGSNFTLKIRSTKLEDSAMYFCASGGSSYNSPLHFGNGTRLTVT.

The CDR3 nucleotides read TGTGCCAGTAGTTCCAGGGGGCTCAACTATGGCTACACCTTC. Residues: CASSSRGLNYGYTF. V is TRBV19 and J is TRBJ1-2, with TRBD1 identical over 8 bases. The V gene end was trimmed by 5 bases and the J gene end by 2 bases; junction bases not matched to a gene: 4. Per the germline V gene, CDR1 is LNHDA and CDR2 is SQIVND (reference sequence). This CDR3 comprises 14 residues.

The chain recombines TRBV19 with TRBJ2-3; D unresolved. Trimming took off 3 bases at V and 1 base at J, with 8 bases between the two ends. Germline V gives CDR1 LNHDA, CDR2 SQIVND (reference sequence). This CDR3 is built from 14 residues. The CDR3 DNA follows: TGTGCCAGTAGTATCCCTAGGCGCACAGATACGCAGTATTTT. It codes for CASSIPRRTDTQYF. Full variable domain (remainder filled in from reference TRBV19 and TRBJ2-3): DGGITQSPKYLFRKEGQNVTLSCEQNLNHDAMYWYRQDPGQGLRLIYYSQIVNDFQKGDIAEGYSVSREKKESFPLTVTSAQKNPTAFYLCASSIPRRTDTQYFGPGTRLTVL.

This clone was detected only once. The chain combines TRBV28 with TRBJ1-1, with D perhaps matching TRBD1 (5 bases). Between the trimmed V and J ends, which lost 6 bases and 0 bases, there was a span of 14 bases. The V gene's germline CDR1 is MDHEN and CDR2 SYDVKM. This CDR3 region has 15 residues. The CDR3 DNA follows: TGTGCCAGCAGCTTCCGGGACTCAATGAACACTGAAGCTTTCTTT. Translating gives CASSFRDSMNTEAFF.

The V gene is TRBV4-1, the J gene TRBJ1-1; 8 bases align to TRBD1. V gave up 0 bases and J gave up 3 bases; unmatched junction bases: 3. CDR3 length: 15 amino acids. Germline V gene lookup returns CDR1 MGHRA and CDR2 YSYEKL. CDR3 DNA sequence: TGCGCCAGCAGCCAAGACAGGGGGCAGGACACTGAAGCTTTCTTT. Translated: CASSQDRGQDTEAFF.

The CDR3 here is CASSIVSPGQGNSPLHF. CDR3 nucleotides: TGTGCCAGTAGTATAGTCTCGCCGGGACAGGGTAATTCACCCCTCCACTTT. This chain joins TRBV19 and TRBJ1-6; 9 bases line up with TRBD1. The ends lost 1 base at V and 6 bases at J; junction bases unmatched: 7. CDR1 LNHDA and CDR2 SQIVND come from the germline V gene (reference sequence). The CDR3 is 17 residues long.

On this clone: At one end the junction does not follow the germline gene, possibly because of a read error. The chain has TRBV28 and TRBJ2-7; 7 bases agree with TRBD1. CDR3 size: 12 residues. Germline values: CDR1 MDHEN, CDR2 SYDVKM. CDR3 DNA: TGTGCCAGCAGTTTACTTGGGACAGTGGTAGACTTC. It specifies CASSLLGTVVDF.

This clone was picked up a small number of times. The rearrangement links TRBV27 to TRBJ2-5, with TRBD2 as a possible D gene (6 bases). The CDR3 contains 13 residues. Germline V gene lookup returns CDR1 MNHEY and CDR2 SMNVEV (reference sequence). Trimming shortened V by 3 bases and J by 3 bases, and 8 bases separated the two germline ends. CDR3 protein: CASSFSGEETQYF. CDR3 DNA: TGTGCCAGCAGTTTCTCGGGAGAAGAGACCCAGTACTTC.

In nucleotides, the CDR3 is TGTGCCAGCAGCTCCTCACGGACTAGCAGGAACACAGATACGCAGTATTTT. Its protein is CASSSSRTSRNTDTQYF. The J gene is TRBJ2-3, the V gene TRBV7-3; 8 positions agree with TRBD2. CDR3 length equals 17 residues. Germline V gene sequence: CDR1 SGHTA, CDR2 FQGTGA. V shed 4 bases and J 2 bases; nucleotides not matched to a gene: 11.

The chain combines TRBV2 with TRBJ2-5; TRBD2 matches at 7 bases. This CDR3 has 15 residues. The J segment lost 5 bases and the V segment lost 8 bases, leaving 14 bases of the junction unmatched. Germline loops: CDR1 SNHLY, CDR2 FYNNEI. The CDR3 loop is CASGLGGAGGETQYF. CDR3 DNA sequence: TGTGCCAGCGGCCTGGGAGGGGCCGGTGGGGAGACCCAGTACTTC.